This T cell receptor (beta chain) was profiled in a study of Ad26.COV2.S vaccination and SARS-CoV-2 variants. Study details: Intramuscularly, Ad26.COV2.S was given either once or twice, 56 days apart. Regarding the study as a whole: Measures of TCR breadth and depth may have fallen short of total T cell responses. Placebo recipients trailed vaccine recipients in spike-specific TCR breadth.

TCRdb keeps only in-frame clones here, not all; method: immunoSEQ multiplex PCR. The sample shows about 460,000 clones, roughly nine tenths of them seen only once. Treatment of the sample: around 19 received Ad26.COV2.S at low or high dose, single or two shots; a few received placebo; per-sample allocation not given. The samples were gathered on day 63 after the first injection of vaccine or placebo. Its platform was an Ad26 vector, and its expressed antigen was Wuhan-strain SARS-CoV-2 spike. This clone was seen just once. Its antigen is as yet unknown. The sequence came from a person between 18 and 65 years old who received the Ad26.COV2.S COVID-19 vaccine or a placebo. Sequenced here: peripheral blood, sampled in a trial of Ad26.COV2.S vaccine versus placebo.

CDR3 DNA: TGTGCCTGGAGTAGGGACAGGACTTATTCACCCCTCCACTTT. Its protein is CAWSRDRTYSPLHF. The genes are TRBV30 and TRBJ1-6; TRBD1 aligns across 8 bases. The CDR3 sequence is 14 residues long. The junction had 5 bases not matched to a gene; V was cut back by 2 bases and J by 8 bases. Germline CDR1 reads GTSNPN; CDR2 reads SVGIG (reference sequence).